This T cell receptor beta chain was documented in a study of OX40 agonist ivuxolimab in advanced cancers. Overall study context: Ivuxolimab was administered intravenously to patients at 0.01 to 10 mg/kg every 2 weeks. Of the patients, three showed partial responses, one with hepatocellular carcinoma and two with cutaneous melanoma. General study results and limits: Both blood CD4+ and CD8+ T cells showed clonal growth by week 6 at 0.1 to 3.0 mg/kg. Some of the nonresponding patients also showed low levels of normalized T-cell clonal expansion.

The germline CDR1 and CDR2 sequences are SEHNR and FQNEAQ (reference sequence). Trimming removed 5 bases from V and 2 bases from J, with 15 bases in between. This CDR3 has 15 residues. In the case of this clone: Its antigen remains unknown.

Libraries were prepared by immunoSEQ multiplex PCR; TCRdb keeps only in-frame clonotypes and omits some of them. The sample has approximately 26,000 clones, roughly 80% seen once. Sequencing was performed on CD4+ or CD8+ T cells sorted from blood, taken in a trial of the OX40 agonist ivuxolimab. The receptor comes from an adult with an advanced solid tumor such as melanoma, head and neck, liver or kidney cancer. The chain links TRBV7-9 to TRBJ1-2; D unresolved. The CDR3 loop is CASSLSEVANYGYTF. In DNA form, the CDR3 reads TGTGCCAGCAGCCTTTCAGAAGTAGCCAACTATGGCTACACCTTC.